Following are 28 T cell receptor beta chains from one sample sequenced in a study of Graves' ophthalmopathy and Graves' hyperthyroidism. Beta-chain TCR CDR3 regions were amplified from RNA transcripts. HTBI-primed first-round RT-PCR preceded second-round multiplex PCR. A single record per CDR3 protein comes from TCRdb applying MiXCR to the multiplex PCR reads. The table has about 550,000 distinct CDR3 sequences, 35% to 45% seen once; the top ten hold about 4%. Sequenced material: peripheral blood or thyroid tissue (not recorded which). The receptor set was obtained from an adult man with Graves' hyperthyroidism.

The chain links TRBV6-6 to TRBJ2-2, with 9 bases fitting TRBD2. Germline values: CDR1 MNHNY, CDR2 SVGAGI (reference sequence). Unmatched junction bases numbered 9, after V lost 7 bases and J lost 6 bases. The CDR3 has 15 residues. CDR3 nucleotide sequence: TGTGCCAGCAATATAAGGCGGGGGGGCCCCGGGGAGCTGTTTTTT. It yields the protein CASNIRRGGPGELFF.

This clonotype was detected only once. The junction departs from the called germline gene at one end, perhaps through a read error. The chain links TRBV11-1 to TRBJ2-5, with D hard to call. The CDR3 loop spans 15 amino acids. Germline CDR1 and CDR2: SGHAT and FQDESV (reference sequence). The CDR3 reads CASSLESSTDNEQYF. The CDR3 DNA is TGTGCCAGCAGTTTAGAGTCTTCCACTGACAATGAGCAGTACTTC. The full variable domain, completed using reference TRBV11-1 and TRBJ2-5, is EAEVAQSPRYKITEKSQAVAFWCDPISGHATLYWYRQILGQGPELLVQFQDESVVDDSQLPKDRFSAERLKGVDSTLKIQPAELGDSAMYLCASSLESSTDNEQYFGPGTRLLVL.

Turning to this clonotype: One junction end does not reproduce the germline sequence, and a read error may be involved. The chain combines TRBV9 with TRBJ2-3; 8 bases are a match to TRBD1. The CDR3 is made up of 16 amino acids. Germline V CDR1 and CDR2: SGDLS, YYNGEE. The CDR3 region is CASSADSGGRTDAQYF. CDR3 DNA sequence: TGTGCCAGCAGCGCCGACTCAGGGGGCAGGACAGATGCGCAGTATTTT. Based on the CDR3 plus reference TRBV9 and TRBJ2-3, the full variable domain is DSGVTQTPKHLITATGQRVTLRCSPRSGDLSVYWYQQSLDQGLQFLIQYYNGEERAKGNILERFSAQQFPDLHSELNLSSLELGDSALYFCASSADSGGRTDAQYFGPGTRLTVL.

The chain combines TRBV19 with TRBJ2-3, with TRBD2 identical over 8 bases. Germline V gives CDR1 LNHDA, CDR2 SQIVND (reference sequence). Trimming at V came to 4 bases and at J to 2 bases, leaving 5 bases not matched to a gene. The CDR3 covers 15 residues. In nucleotides, the CDR3 is TGTGCCAGTAGTACACTAGCGGCACTCACAGATACGCAGTATTTT. This sequence encodes CASSTLAALTDTQYF.

Notes on this clonotype: A single base separates this from a much larger clone, so it may be a read error. The CDR3 loop reads CASGEEKGNTGELFF. Written as DNA, the CDR3 is TGTGCCAGCGGGGAGGAGAAGGGGAACACCGGGGAGCTGTTTTTT. The genes are TRBV2 and TRBJ2-2, with D possibly TRBD2 on 6 matching bases. Germline CDR1 is SNHLY and CDR2 is FYNNEI. V lost 8 bases and J lost 1, with 14 bases in between. This CDR3 spans 15 amino acids.

This clonotype occurred many times. DNA of the CDR3: TGTGCCAGTAGTGAAGAAGGTAGCGGGAGAGGCGAGACCCAGTACTTC. This sequence encodes CASSEEGSGRGETQYF. V usage is TRBV19 and J usage is TRBJ2-5, with TRBD2 identical over 9 bases. J lost 5 bases, V lost 5 bases, and 12 bases had no gene match. This CDR3 has 16 residues. Germline-derived CDR1 and CDR2 are LNHDA and SQIVND (reference sequence).

The chain couples TRBV20-1 to TRBJ2-7; tentatively, D is TRBD1 or TRBD2 (5 bases each). Germline V lookup: CDR1 DFQATT, CDR2 SNEGSKA (reference sequence). There are 14 residues in the CDR3. V gave up 2 bases and J gave up 2 bases, with 13 bases separating them. The CDR3 nucleotides are TGCAGTGCTAGACCGCCGGGACGTACCTACGAGCAGTACTTC. It codes for CSARPPGRTYEQYF.

This clonotype was counted at least ten times. The CDR3 loop reads CASSPTGMGSPLHF. The CDR3 DNA follows: TGTGCCAGCAGTCCGACAGGGATGGGTTCACCCCTCCACTTT. This rearrangement joins TRBV28 to TRBJ1-6, with TRBD1 matching over 7 bases. CDR1 and CDR2 (germline): MDHEN, SYDVKM. The CDR3 runs to 14 residues. The junction had 7 bases not matched to a gene; V was cut back by 5 bases and J by 9 bases.

In its sample, this clonotype was seen a few times. The germline gene is not matched at one end of the junction; a read error may be the cause. This rearrangement joins TRBV10-2 to TRBJ2-5; D is possibly TRBD1 (6 bases). The CDR3 covers 14 residues. Germline V lookup: CDR1 WSHSY, CDR2 SAAADI. The CDR3, as DNA: TGTGCCAGCAGTGCCCAGGGGCATCAAGAGACCCAGTACTTC. It codes for CASSAQGHQETQYF.

This clonotype was detected many times. CDR3 loop: CASIPTPGIGELFF. Here the CDR3 DNA reads TGTGCCAGCATCCCCACCCCAGGGATCGGGGAGCTGTTTTTT. The V gene is TRBV12-3 or TRBV12-4, the J gene TRBJ2-2; possibly TRBD1 for D (5 bases). There are 14 residues in the CDR3. Deletions cut 7 bases from V and 7 bases from J, with 16 bases between.

The chain has TRBV5-1 and TRBJ2-1, with 8 positions matching TRBD2. The germline V gene has CDR1 SGHRS and CDR2 YFSETQ. The ends lost 0 bases at V and 6 bases at J; junction bases unmatched: 5. This CDR3 is 15 amino acids long. The CDR3 here is CASSLGTLAVNEQFF. The CDR3, as DNA: TGCGCCAGCAGCTTGGGGACACTAGCGGTCAATGAGCAGTTCTTC.

This clonotype has a single count. The chain is built from TRBV12-3 or TRBV12-4 and TRBJ2-7; 7 bases line up with TRBD2. The CDR3 spans 13 residues. J lost 7 bases, V lost 7 bases, and 10 bases had no gene match. The CDR3 sequence is CASTDLAVGEQYF. CDR3 in DNA: TGTGCCAGCACCGATCTAGCGGTGGGGGAGCAGTACTTC.

This clonotype was seen repeatedly, ten times or more. The chain links TRBV7-8 to TRBJ2-5; perhaps TRBD1 as D (5 bases). The CDR3 extends over 14 amino acids. Germline values: CDR1 SGHVS, CDR2 FQNEAQ. The V end lost 2 bases, the J end lost 5 bases, and 12 bases lay between the germline ends. The CDR3 DNA reads as TGTGCCAGCAGCTTACAGGGCTTCGGTGAGACCCAGTACTTC. It codes for CASSLQGFGETQYF. Variable domain in full (rest from reference TRBV7-8 and TRBJ2-5): GAGVSQSPRYKVAKRGQDVALRCDPISGHVSLFWYQQALGQGPEFLTYFQNEAQLDKSGLPSDRFFAERPEGSVSTLKIQRTQQEDSAVYLCASSLQGFGETQYFGPGTRLLVL.

This clonotype showed up just a few times. The chain links TRBV10-3 to TRBJ1-2; possibly TRBD1 for D (5 bases). CDR3 length: 11 residues. The germline V gene encodes CDR1 ENHRY and CDR2 SYGVKD. V was cut by 4 bases and J by 5 bases, with 5 bases left in between. CDR3 in DNA: TGTGCCATCAGTGGGGGGTATGGCTACACCTTC. Translation gives CAISGGYGYTF.

Regarding this clonotype: A much larger clone lies one base from this, so it may be a read error. The V gene is TRBV7-2, the J gene TRBJ1-4; D uncertain. Per the germline V gene, CDR1 is SGHTA and CDR2 is FQGNSA. The CDR3 runs to 17 residues. Trimming left V 5 bases short and J 9 bases short, with 25 bases between. The DNA for the CDR3 is TGTGCCAGCAGCCGGACCGGCGCGTTTCGCGGAAATAAAAAACTGTTTTTT. Its translation: CASSRTGAFRGNKKLFF.

Note on this clonotype: Germline is not matched at one junction end, which may reflect a read error. The chain couples TRBV19 to TRBJ1-1; no definite D call. Germline V gene data show CDR1 as LNHDA and CDR2 as SQIVND (reference sequence). The CDR3 covers 14 residues. CDR3 coding DNA: TGTGCCGGTAGTTTCCGGTTGGCGAACACTGAAGCTTTCTTT. Amino acid sequence: CAGSFRLANTEAFF. The whole variable domain, filled in from reference TRBV19 and TRBJ1-1, reads DGGITQSPKYLFRKEGQNVTLSCEQNLNHDAMYWYRQDPGQGLRLIYYSQIVNDFQKGDIAEGYSVSREKKESFPLTVTSAQKNPTAFYLCAGSFRLANTEAFFGQGTRLTVV.

This sequence joins TRBV7-8 and TRBJ2-7, with D perhaps matching TRBD2 (5 bases). The end of the DNA aligns better with TRBJ2-1, so the J call may be wrong. The CDR3 length is 18 residues. Per germline, CDR1 SGHVS and CDR2 FQNEAQ. Written as DNA, the CDR3 is TGTGCCAGCAGCTTCATCCTAGGGAGCGACCGGGTACGCAATGAGCAGTTCTTC. Translation gives CASSFILGSDRVRNEQFF.

The chain recombines TRBV2 with TRBJ2-2; 7 positions agree with TRBD1. With 10 bases clipped from V and 6 bases from J, the junction kept 17 bases outside the gene matches. This CDR3 has 16 amino acids. In germline, CDR1 is SNHLY, CDR2 FYNNEI. Here the CDR3 reads CATLFTGALAAGELFF. CDR3 sequence (DNA): TGTGCCACCCTCTTTACAGGGGCCCTGGCCGCCGGGGAGCTGTTTTTT.

About this clonotype itself: Being one base from a much bigger clone, this may be a read error. The chain employs TRBV14 and TRBJ2-5; D may be TRBD2 (5 bases). Germline CDR1 and CDR2: SGHDN and FVKESK. Trimming stripped 0 bases from V and 4 bases from J, with 15 bases between. This CDR3 is 16 amino acids long. This chain's CDR3 is CASSQDRIAPGETQYF. In DNA, the CDR3 is TGTGCCAGCAGCCAAGATCGGATAGCGCCAGGAGAGACCCAGTACTTC. Complete variable domain (other parts from reference TRBV14 and TRBJ2-5): EAGVTQFPSHSVIEKGQTVTLRCDPISGHDNLYWYRRVMGKEIKFLLHFVKESKQDESGMPNNRFLAERTGGTYSTLKVQPAELEDSGVYFCASSQDRIAPGETQYFGPGTRLLVL.

The chain combines TRBV14 with TRBJ2-7; D gene unclear. The CDR3 covers 18 residues. Germline-derived CDR1 and CDR2 are SGHDN and FVKESK. The V end was cut by 8 bases, the J end by 0 bases, with 26 bases between. The CDR3 loop reads CASSSTGTSGSSSYEQYF. The CDR3 nucleotides read TGTGCCAGCTCATCAACTGGAACTTCAGGTTCTAGCTCCTACGAGCAGTACTTC.

DNA of the CDR3: TGTGCCAGCACCTCGAGCAATCAGCCCCAGCATTTT. Translated: CASTSSNQPQHF. This chain connects TRBV7-8 to TRBJ1-5; D call uncertain. The V gene lost 7 bases and the J gene lost 1 base, with 5 bases spanning the gap. Germline-derived CDR1 and CDR2 are SGHVS and FQNEAQ. CDR3 size: 12 residues.

This clonotype has only a few counts. This chain links TRBV5-6 with TRBJ2-2; D remains unclear. Germline CDR1 reads SGHDT; CDR2 reads YYEEEE. Trimming took off 5 bases at V and 0 bases at J, with 14 bases between the two ends. This CDR3 is built from 16 residues. The CDR3 region has the DNA TGTGCCAGCAGTCTCTTCACAGCCACGAACACCGGGGAGCTGTTTTTT. Protein: CASSLFTATNTGELFF. The full variable domain, completed using reference TRBV5-6 and TRBJ2-2, is DAGVTQSPTHLIKTRGQQVTLRCSPKSGHDTVSWYQQALGQGPQFIFQYYEEEERQRGNFPDRFSGHQFPNYSSELNVNALLLGDSALYLCASSLFTATNTGELFFGEGSRLTVL.

This clonotype was seen a few times. This could be a read error, since a much larger clone is one nucleotide away. The chain joins TRBV29-1 to TRBJ2-7; perhaps TRBD2 as D (5 bases). The CDR3 loop spans 13 amino acids. Germline values: CDR1 SQVTM, CDR2 ANQGSEA. The CDR3 coding sequence is TGCGGCGCCCAGGAGAGGGTTGGCTACGAGCAGTACTTC. It yields the protein CGAQERVGYEQYF.

The chain is built from TRBV20-1 and TRBJ2-5; the D gene is possibly TRBD2 (5 bases). With 3 bases removed from V and 2 bases from J, the gap between germline ends came to 13 bases. This CDR3 spans 14 amino acids. The germline V gene has CDR1 DFQATT and CDR2 SNEGSKA (reference sequence). CDR3 in amino acids: CSARVIARQETQYF. As DNA, the CDR3 is TGCAGTGCTAGGGTGATAGCGCGACAAGAGACCCAGTACTTC.

The genes are TRBV10-3 and TRBJ2-7; 9 bases are a match to TRBD1. Per germline, CDR1 ENHRY and CDR2 SYGVKD. The CDR3 totals 16 residues. After removal of 10 bases from V and 2 bases from J, the junction contained 15 bases not matched to a gene. The CDR3 protein is CASRYSGTGTAYEQYF. DNA for the CDR3: TGTGCCAGCAGGTATTCCGGGACAGGGACCGCCTACGAGCAGTACTTC.

The chain employs TRBV10-2 and TRBJ2-7; possibly TRBD1 for D (5 bases). There are 12 residues in the CDR3. Germline values: CDR1 WSHSY, CDR2 SAAADI. V dropped 9 bases and J dropped 5 bases, with 14 bases sitting between them. CDR3 nucleotides: TGCGCCAGTCAAGTAGCAGGGAACGAGCAGTACTTC. Protein: CASQVAGNEQYF.

This clonotype was picked up many times. The chain couples TRBV15 to TRBJ2-2; 8 bases line up with TRBD1. This CDR3 has 15 residues. Germline CDR1 is LNHNV and CDR2 is YYDKDF (reference sequence). Trimming cost V 7 bases and J 7 bases; bases outside gene matches: 11. CDR3 coding DNA: TGTGCCACCACCGAACGGACAGGGAAAGGCGGGGAGCTGTTTTTT. This gives the protein CATTERTGKGGELFF.

This clonotype was observed at least ten times. In DNA form, the CDR3 reads TGCAGTGCTAGTATACATTTCAACTATGGCTACACCTTC. Amino acids: CSASIHFNYGYTF. V is TRBV20-1 and J is TRBJ1-2, with no clear D. The CDR3 totals 13 residues. Between the trimmed V and J ends, which lost 3 bases and 2 bases, there was a span of 10 bases. Germline CDR1 DFQATT, CDR2 SNEGSKA (reference sequence).